The clone carrying this T cell receptor (beta chain) was observed a single time. This specimen comes from a study of blood T cell repertoires in COVID-19. On the study more broadly: Italy, Spain and the United States were the sources of the convalescent and acute COVID-19 samples. T cells, B-cell-depleted T cells, or PBMCs provided the cDNA or gDNA that served as material.

CDR3 length: 17 residues. The V end was cut by 5 bases, the J end by 1 base, with 17 bases between. Authors' data handling: Nucleated cell counts were estimated from reference gene primer amplification. Data came from immunoSEQ multiplex PCR; TCRdb stores just in-frame clones and leaves some out. V, J and clone size derive from that table, while D and trimming were established from the DNA sequence. The sample yields fewer than 300,000 clones, 83% seen once. The V gene is TRBV23-1, the J gene TRBJ2-2, with D perhaps matching TRBD1 (6 bases). TRBV23-1 is placed among ORFs of uncertain function. Sequenced: peripheral blood. The receptor comes from a woman between 50 and 59 years old who had recovered from COVID-19. DNA for the CDR3: TGCGCCAGCAGTAACCACAGGGAAAACTTGAACACCGGGGAGCTGTTTTTT. The encoded protein is CASSNHRENLNTGELFF.